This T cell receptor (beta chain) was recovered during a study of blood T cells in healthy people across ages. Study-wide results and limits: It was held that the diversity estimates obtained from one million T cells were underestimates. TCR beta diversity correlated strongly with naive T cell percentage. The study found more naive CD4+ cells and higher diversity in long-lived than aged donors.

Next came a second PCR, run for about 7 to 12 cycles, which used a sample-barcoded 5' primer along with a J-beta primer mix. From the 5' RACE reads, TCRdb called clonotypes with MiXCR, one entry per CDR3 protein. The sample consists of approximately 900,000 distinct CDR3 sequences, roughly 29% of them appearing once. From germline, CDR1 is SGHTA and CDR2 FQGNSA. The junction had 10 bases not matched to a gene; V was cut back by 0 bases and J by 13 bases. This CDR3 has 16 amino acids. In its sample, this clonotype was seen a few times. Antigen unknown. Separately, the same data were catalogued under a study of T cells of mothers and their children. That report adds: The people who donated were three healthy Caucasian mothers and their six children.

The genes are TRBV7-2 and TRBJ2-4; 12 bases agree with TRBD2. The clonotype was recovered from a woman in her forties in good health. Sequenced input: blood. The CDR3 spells CASSLAASGGAFEQYF. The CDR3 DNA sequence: TGTGCCAGCAGCTTAGCAGCTAGCGGGGGGGCCTTTGAGCAGTACTTC.